Below, one T cell receptor (beta chain) is given with its context. Its antigen is unknown. This specimen comes from a study of OX40 agonist ivuxolimab in advanced cancers. Study-wide background: Every 2 weeks, patients received ivuxolimab intravenously, dosed at 0.01 to 10 mg/kg. Partial responses were achieved by three patients: one hepatocellular carcinoma, two cutaneous melanoma. Broader study findings: Blood T cells, both CD4+ and CD8+, expanded clonally by week 6 at 0.1 to 3.0 mg/kg. Relative to CD4+, CD8+ T cells held more expanded clones on average.

The CDR3 spans 15 residues. The V gene lost 5 bases and the J gene lost 0 bases, with 11 bases spanning the gap. Per the germline V gene, CDR1 is LNHDA and CDR2 is SQIVND (reference sequence). This table comes from immunoSEQ multiplex PCR, and its TCRdb copy is limited to in-frame clones, with some not included. The sample has about 76,000 clones, roughly four fifths seen once. The source of this sequence is an adult with an advanced solid tumor such as melanoma, head and neck, liver or kidney cancer. The chain has TRBV19 and TRBJ2-1, with D perhaps TRBD2 (5 bases). Sequenced material: CD4+ or CD8+ T cells sorted from blood, taken in a trial of the OX40 agonist ivuxolimab. This chain's CDR3 is CASSRESFSYNEQFF. The CDR3 DNA is TGTGCCAGTAGTCGGGAATCTTTCTCCTACAATGAGCAGTTCTTC.